The clone carrying this TCR beta chain was seen repeatedly, ten times or more. Antigen unknown. J gave up 10 bases and V 6 bases, and 15 bases lay outside the gene matches. The CDR3 sequence is 15 residues long. Germline V gene lookup returns CDR1 LGHNA and CDR2 YSLEER. TCRdb reprocessed the 5' RACE reads with MiXCR, giving one entry per CDR3 protein. Of under 350,000 distinct CDR3 sequences listed, roughly 8.6% are singletons. This record comes from a study of identical twins. Regarding the study as a whole: Carriage of fewer insertions was seen in abundant cord blood beta clonotypes, whereas memory repertoires showed none. Sequences that were beta out-of-frame showed weaker excess twin sharing.

A further study also used this sample, focusing on yellow fever vaccine responses in identical twins.

The genes are TRBV4-3 and TRBJ2-1; 7 nucleotides line up with TRBD2. Input material: CD8+ T cells sorted from blood. The clonotype was recovered from a woman under 30 in good health. CDR3 DNA sequence: TGCGCCAGCAGTCTCAAGCGGGATGGCCCCCCCGAGCAGTTCTTC. Its protein is CASSLKRDGPPEQFF.